This is a list of T cell receptor beta chains from one sample in a study of blood T cells in healthy people across ages. MiXCR, applied by TCRdb to the 5' RACE reads, yields one record per CDR3 protein. The sample carries roughly 1,300,000 distinct CDR3 sequences, 55% to 75% recorded once. Sequenced: blood. The source of these receptors is a man aged 18-30 years in good health. Both conserved end residues are part of each CDR3.

j_call v_call cdr3_aa
TRBJ2-1 TRBV28 CASSAPSPNEQFF
TRBJ1-4 TRBV6-1 CASSETYRGRFGKLFF
TRBJ2-1 TRBV4-1 CASSQGTAGGYEQFF
TRBJ2-1 TRBV4-1 CASSQHRGSYNEQFF
TRBJ2-7 TRBV6-5 CASREATVTGTGQYF
TRBJ2-2 TRBV6-2/TRBV6-3 CASRGTSGPPKSIGLFF
- TRBV2 CASSEFSGGSSLEDEQYF
TRBJ2-3 TRBV5-1 CASRRTGDTDTQYF
TRBJ2-4 TRBV20-1 CSARVLSLSGAKNIQYF
TRBJ2-4 TRBV12-3/TRBV12-4 CASSSASIGREQYF
TRBJ2-4 TRBV11-2 CASSSFERLLTKNIQYF
TRBJ1-4 TRBV10-3 CAIRGATNEKLFF
TRBJ2-7 TRBV5-1 CASSWESSYEQYF
TRBJ2-3 TRBV12-2 CASRLSGARTDTQYF
TRBJ2-1 TRBV10-3 CAISDSSGRVRFF